One and the same sample provided the 15 T cell receptor beta chains below, sequenced in a study of metastatic and nonmetastatic thyroid tumors. TCRdb reanalyzed the PCR reads with MiXCR. Of tens of thousands of clones detected, 18% appear once; the ten largest clones hold roughly 13%. None of the patients had undergone any treatment ahead of thyroid surgery. The sequenced sample was tumor tissue. The source of these receptors is a female donor with papillary thyroid cancer or a benign thyroid nodule (not recorded which). Some clones in this sample may be carry-over from other donors' samples.

This clone was counted at least ten times. The J gene is TRBJ1-2, the V gene TRBV7-2, with 8 bases matching TRBD1. The CDR3 is 15 residues long. The V gene's germline CDR1 is SGHTA and CDR2 FQGNSA. The ends lost 2 bases at V and 4 bases at J; junction bases unmatched: 6. The CDR3 DNA reads TGTGCCAGCAGCTTAAACCAGGGGGCAGGCTATGGCTACACCTTC. Residues: CASSLNQGAGYGYTF.

Comments on this clone: This may arise from a read error, as a much more abundant clone is one base away. Because it lacks the conserved phenylalanine or tryptophan at the end, this CDR3 is likely a read error. The chain is built from TRBV7-9 and TRBJ2-5; D not resolved. Between the trimmed V and J ends, which lost 0 bases and 5 bases, there was a span of 7 bases. CDR3 length: 13 amino acids. Germline lookup yields CDR1 SEHNR and CDR2 FQNEAQ (reference sequence). CDR3 DNA sequence: TGTGCCAGCAGCTTAGCAGGGCCGGAGACCCAGTACATC. Its protein product is CASSLAGPETQYI.

This clone was observed at least ten times. The chain carries TRBV4-3 and TRBJ2-4, with a possible D match to TRBD2 (7 bases). The CDR3 length is 17 residues. CDR1 and CDR2 from the germline V gene are LGHNA and YSLEER. V was clipped by 8 bases and J by 3 bases, with 23 bases between them. The CDR3 DNA follows: TGCGCCAGCGGCCCCACCGGAGGGGGGGTCGGCAAAAACATTCAGTACTTC. Translating it yields CASGPTGGGVGKNIQYF.

Only a few counts were recorded for this clone. Its ends do not fully match the called genes, so a read error is possible. Other nucleotide sequences in the sample specify the same CDR3. The gene calls are TRBV20-1 and TRBJ2-5, with 11 bases identical to TRBD2. Germline values: CDR1 DFQATT, CDR2 SNEGSKA (reference sequence). The CDR3 totals 15 residues. CDR3 coding DNA: TGCAGTGCTCCGCCTAGCGGGAGGAATGAAGAGACCCGGTACTTC. Translating gives CSAPPSGRNEETRYF.

A word on this clone: A much larger clone differs from this one at a single base, so this may be a read error. Other DNA sequences in this specimen translate into the identical CDR3. J is TRBJ2-5 and V is TRBV12-3 or TRBV12-4; D remains unclear. CDR3 length: 13 residues. DNA for the CDR3: TGTGCCACACAGAAGCAGCAAAGAGAGACGCAGTACTTC. This gives the protein CATQKQQRETQYF.

This clone was observed many times. This rearrangement joins TRBV12-3 or TRBV12-4 to TRBJ1-2; no clear D. This CDR3 comprises 13 residues. Trimming pared 3 bases from V and 7 bases from J, leaving 12 bases between. The CDR3: CASSLSRFFGYTF. CDR3 DNA sequence: TGTGCCAGCAGTTTGTCCAGGTTTTTTGGCTACACCTTC.

This clone showed up many times. The same CDR3 is also encoded by other DNA sequences in this sample. The chain uses TRBV4-2 and TRBJ2-3; D possibly corresponds to TRBD2 (5 bases). Germline CDR1 and CDR2: LGHNA and YNFKEQ. Trimming left V 0 bases short and J 2 bases short, with 12 bases between. CDR3 length equals 16 residues. This CDR3 is CASSQDRAADTDTQYF. Written as DNA, the CDR3 is TGTGCCAGCAGCCAAGATAGAGCGGCCGACACAGATACGCAGTATTTT.

This clone was counted many times. The chain combines TRBV20-1 with TRBJ1-5; no definite D call. The CDR3 covers 15 residues. Germline CDR1 is DFQATT and CDR2 is SNEGSKA (reference sequence). V dropped 0 bases and J dropped 2 bases, with 11 bases sitting between them. The CDR3 region is CSARDGGFGNQPQHF. The CDR3, as DNA: TGCAGTGCTAGAGATGGAGGGTTTGGCAATCAGCCCCAGCATTTT.

In this sample, this clone turned up many times. The chain links TRBV6-2 or TRBV6-3 to TRBJ1-1; 8 nucleotides align to TRBD1. Looked up from germline, CDR1 is MNHEY and CDR2 is SVGEGT. The CDR3 loop spans 15 amino acids. J was trimmed by 1 base and V by 10 bases; bases with no gene match: 11. This CDR3 is CATLRQGRSNTEAFF. CDR3 coding DNA: TGTGCCACCCTACGACAGGGGAGGTCGAACACTGAAGCTTTCTTT.

The chain combines TRBV11-2 with TRBJ2-7, with TRBD2 matching 7 bases. The CDR3 has 14 residues. Germline CDR1 is SGHAT and CDR2 is FQNNGV. V lost 4 bases to trimming and J lost 4 bases; unmatched junction nucleotides: 7. The CDR3 here is CASSSRGEGYEQYF. The DNA for the CDR3 is TGTGCCAGCAGCTCCCGGGGGGAGGGTTACGAGCAGTACTTC.

The V gene is TRBV14, the J gene TRBJ1-6; 10 bases map to TRBD1. The CDR3 totals 19 residues. V shed 6 bases and J 0 bases; nucleotides not matched to a gene: 11. Germline CDR1 is SGHDN and CDR2 is FVKESK. The CDR3 here is CASSVDRGQHSSYNSPLHF. In DNA form, the CDR3 reads TGTGCCAGCAGTGTAGACAGGGGGCAACACAGCTCCTATAATTCACCCCTCCACTTT.

Ten or more counts support this clone. This rearrangement joins TRBV10-2 to TRBJ2-7, with 8 bases fitting TRBD2. The CDR3 totals 16 residues. V shed 0 bases, J shed 2 bases, and the junction held 6 bases outside the gene matches. The germline V gene encodes CDR1 WSHSY and CDR2 SAAADI. As DNA, the CDR3 is TGCGCCAGCAGTGAGTCGACAGCGGGAGTTGCCTACGAGCAGTACTTC. Its protein is CASSESTAGVAYEQYF.

This clone was seen at least ten times. A read error is possible here, since a much larger clone lies one base away. CDR3 sequence reads: CACSLHSPGQGALRGYTF. The CDR3, as DNA: TGTGCCTGTAGCCTCCACTCGCCGGGACAGGGGGCGTTGAGGGGCTACACCTTC. The chain joins TRBV19 to TRBJ1-2, with 12 nucleotides matching TRBD1. This CDR3 has 18 amino acids. The germline gives CDR1 LNHDA, CDR2 SQIVND (reference sequence).

The J gene is TRBJ1-2, the V gene TRBV20-1, with D possibly matching TRBD1 (6 bases). V was clipped by 2 bases and J by 6 bases, with 13 bases between them. The CDR3 extends over 13 amino acids. Germline V lookup: CDR1 DFQATT, CDR2 SNEGSKA (reference sequence). The CDR3 reads CSARRPRGDGYTF. As DNA, the CDR3 is TGCAGTGCTAGAAGACCAAGGGGGGATGGCTACACCTTC.

V gene TRBV20-1 combines with J gene TRBJ1-6, with 7 bases identical to TRBD1. The length of the CDR3 is 14 residues. After removal of 2 bases from V and 9 bases from J, the junction contained 7 bases not matched to a gene. The V gene's germline CDR1 is DFQATT and CDR2 SNEGSKA (reference sequence). This CDR3 reads CSARKDRLGSPLHF. CDR3 DNA sequence: TGCAGTGCTAGAAAGGACAGGCTGGGTTCACCCCTCCACTTT.